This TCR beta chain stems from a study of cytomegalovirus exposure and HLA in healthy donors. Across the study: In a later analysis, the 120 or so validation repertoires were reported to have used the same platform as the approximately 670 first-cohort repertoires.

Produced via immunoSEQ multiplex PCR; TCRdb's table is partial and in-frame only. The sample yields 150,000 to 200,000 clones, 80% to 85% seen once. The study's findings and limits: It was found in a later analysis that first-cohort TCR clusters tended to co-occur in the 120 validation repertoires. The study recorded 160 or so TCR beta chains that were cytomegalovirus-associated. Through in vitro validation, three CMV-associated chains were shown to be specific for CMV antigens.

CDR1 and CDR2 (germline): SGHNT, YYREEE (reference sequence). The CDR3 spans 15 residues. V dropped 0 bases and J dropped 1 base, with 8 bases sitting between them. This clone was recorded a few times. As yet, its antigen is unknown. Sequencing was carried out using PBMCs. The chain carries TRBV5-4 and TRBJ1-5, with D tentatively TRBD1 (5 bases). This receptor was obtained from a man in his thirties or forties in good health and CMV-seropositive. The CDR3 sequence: CASSLGGRSNQPQHF. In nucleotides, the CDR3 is TGTGCCAGCAGCTTGGGGGGGAGGAGCAATCAGCCCCAGCATTTT. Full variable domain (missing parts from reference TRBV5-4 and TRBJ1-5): ETGVTQSPTHLIKTRGQQVTLRCSSQSGHNTVSWYQQALGQGPQFIFQYYREEENGRGNFPPRFSGLQFPNYSSELNVNALELDDSALYLCASSLGGRSNQPQHFGDGTRLSIL.